The clone carrying this T cell receptor beta chain was seen many times. Its target is unknown. Pregnancy or lactation, uncontrolled infections and other autoimmune diseases were grounds for excluding patients. The record originates from a study of Graves' ophthalmopathy and Graves' hyperthyroidism. Amplification targeted the TCR beta CDR3 regions, with RNA transcripts as the source material. Following a first-round RT-PCR that used HTBI primers, a second-round multiplex PCR was carried out. MiXCR, run by TCRdb on the multiplex PCR reads, gives a single entry per CDR3 protein. Altogether about 400,000 distinct CDR3 sequences are present, around 17% being singletons, with the ten largest covering about 1.4%. Study-level findings and limits: The model predicted ophthalmopathy progression with 60% to 71% sensitivity and approximately 72% specificity. Clonotypes were expanded in thyroid at above 0.001 frequency, and most also appeared in blood.

Germline values: CDR1 SGHTA, CDR2 FQGTGA. The V gene end was trimmed by 5 bases and the J gene end by 3 bases; junction bases not matched to a gene: 2. This CDR3 comprises 15 residues. The chain employs TRBV7-3 and TRBJ2-5, with 14 bases aligning to TRBD2. Input material: peripheral blood. The source of this sequence is a woman between 18 and 29 years old with Graves' ophthalmopathy. CDR3 coding DNA: TGTGCCAGCAGCCGGGGACTAGCGGGAGAAGAGACCCAGTACTTC. It is translated as CASSRGLAGEETQYF.